The next 19 T cell receptor beta chains were all read from a single sample in a study of identical twins. TCRdb re-derived calls from the 5' RACE reads in MiXCR, one entry per CDR3 protein. Of hundreds of thousands of distinct CDR3 sequences in the sample, roughly 6% were seen once. The specimen was naive T cells sorted from blood. The receptor set was obtained from a young man in good health.

This clonotype came up a few times. The chain links TRBV12-3 or TRBV12-4 to TRBJ2-7, with D perhaps TRBD2 (7 bases). This CDR3 has 11 amino acids. Deletions cut 8 bases from V and 6 bases from J, with 11 bases between. CDR3 nucleotides: TGTGCCAGCGGGGGGGGCAGCGAGCAGTACTTC. It codes for CASGGGSEQYF.

This sequence joins TRBV20-1 and TRBJ1-2; possibly TRBD1 for D (6 bases). The CDR3 length is 14 residues. The germline CDR1 and CDR2 sequences are DFQATT and SNEGSKA (reference sequence). Between the trimmed V and J ends, which lost 3 bases and 6 bases, there was a span of 17 bases. Here the CDR3 reads CSARQQGGRDGYTF. CDR3 nucleotide sequence: TGCAGTGCTAGGCAACAGGGAGGTCGGGATGGCTACACCTTC.

This clonotype has at least ten counts. This chain uses TRBV27 with TRBJ1-1; tentatively, D is TRBD1 (5 bases). Germline V CDR1 and CDR2: MNHEY, SMNVEV (reference sequence). There are 14 residues in the CDR3. V gave up 1 base and J gave up 1 base, with 7 bases separating them. CDR3 sequence reads: CASSLWQGNTEAFF. The DNA for the CDR3 is TGTGCCAGCAGTTTATGGCAGGGGAACACTGAAGCTTTCTTT.

This clonotype showed up just a few times. V and J are TRBV11-2 and TRBJ1-2, with 8 nucleotides matching TRBD1. The CDR3 is made up of 14 amino acids. Looked up from germline, CDR1 is SGHAT and CDR2 is FQNNGV. Trimming took 5 bases from V and 6 from J; bases not matched to a gene: 8. The CDR3 protein is CASSRDRYSNGYTF. The CDR3 DNA is TGTGCCAGCAGCCGGGACAGGTATTCGAATGGCTACACCTTC.

The V gene is TRBV6-1, the J gene TRBJ2-1; D is tentatively TRBD1 or TRBD2 (5 bases each). The germline V gene has CDR1 MNHNS and CDR2 SASEGT. Trimming left V 1 base short and J 4 bases short, with 14 bases between. The CDR3 spans 16 residues. CDR3 sequence: CASSEGSGPGYNEQFF. The CDR3 nucleotides are TGTGCCAGCAGTGAAGGTTCGGGGCCAGGGTACAATGAGCAGTTCTTC.

The chain has TRBV11-2 and TRBJ1-2, with 9 nucleotides matching TRBD1. Germline loops: CDR1 SGHAT, CDR2 FQNNGV. The CDR3 totals 15 residues. V was clipped by 5 bases and J by 7 bases; unmatched bases: 11. The CDR3 DNA is TGTGCCAGCAGCGTTGACCTGACAGGGGGTTTTGGCTACACCTTC. It codes for CASSVDLTGGFGYTF.

This clonotype was counted ten times or more. J is TRBJ1-2 and V is TRBV5-5; a possible D gene is TRBD1 (6 bases). Germline V lookup: CDR1 SGHKS, CDR2 YYEKEE (reference sequence). V was shortened by 0 bases and J by 5 bases, with 8 bases between the two germline ends. CDR3 length: 13 amino acids. CDR3: CASSLVQGYGYTF. Written as DNA, the CDR3 is TGTGCCAGCAGCTTGGTTCAGGGGTATGGCTACACCTTC.

This clonotype was counted ten times or more. V gene TRBV20-1 combines with J gene TRBJ1-5; 7 bases are shared with TRBD1. This CDR3 spans 15 amino acids. Germline CDR1 reads DFQATT; CDR2 reads SNEGSKA (reference sequence). J gave up 0 bases and V 4 bases, and 6 bases lay outside the gene matches. CDR3 DNA: TGCAGTGCTACCAGGGGGGGTAGTAGCAATCAGCCCCAGCATTTT. It is translated as CSATRGGSSNQPQHF.

In its sample, this clonotype was seen many times. The J gene is TRBJ2-2, the V gene TRBV5-1; D is undetermined. This CDR3 spans 14 amino acids. Germline-derived CDR1 and CDR2 are SGHRS and YFSETQ. V dropped 6 bases and J dropped 2 bases, with 11 bases sitting between them. The CDR3 nucleotides are TGCGCCAGCAACTCTGACACCAACACCGGGGAGCTGTTTTTT. Protein product: CASNSDTNTGELFF.

This clonotype was detected only a few times. The J gene is TRBJ2-7, the V gene TRBV5-1, with TRBD2 matching over 10 bases. The germline V gene encodes CDR1 SGHRS and CDR2 YFSETQ. Unmatched junction bases numbered 7, after V lost 4 bases and J lost 6 bases. The CDR3 contains 14 residues. In DNA form, the CDR3 reads TGCGCCAGCAGCCTTGGACTAGCGGAGATCGAGCAGTACTTC. It yields the protein CASSLGLAEIEQYF.

The table lists this clonotype with many counts. CDR3 DNA sequence: TGTGCCAGCAGCAGGACTGCGGAGCTGTTTTTT. Its protein is CASSRTAELFF. The rearrangement joins TRBV6-6 to TRBJ2-2; D might be TRBD2 (5 bases). V lost 6 bases and J 10 bases, leaving 9 bases between the germline ends. The germline gives CDR1 MNHNY, CDR2 SVGAGI (reference sequence). The CDR3 is 11 residues long.

At least ten counts were recorded for this clonotype. V usage is TRBV9 and J usage is TRBJ1-2, with D tentatively TRBD1 (5 bases). CDR1 and CDR2 (germline): SGDLS, YYNGEE. Trimming left V 3 bases short and J 3 bases short, with 9 bases between. This CDR3 is built from 13 residues. DNA for the CDR3: TGTGCCAGCAGCGGTACAGGCGACTATGGCTACACCTTC. Its protein product is CASSGTGDYGYTF. The complete variable domain, with remaining parts taken from reference TRBV9 and TRBJ1-2, reads DSGVTQTPKHLITATGQRVTLRCSPRSGDLSVYWYQQSLDQGLQFLIQYYNGEERAKGNILERFSAQQFPDLHSELNLSSLELGDSALYFCASSGTGDYGYTFGSGTRLTVV.

In this sample, this clonotype turned up many times. The rearrangement uses TRBV9 and TRBJ2-1; D uncertain. With 3 bases removed from V and 6 bases from J, the gap between germline ends came to 7 bases. CDR3 length equals 12 residues. Germline V gene lookup returns CDR1 SGDLS and CDR2 YYNGEE. The chain's CDR3 is CASSDWGNEQFF. The CDR3 region has the DNA TGTGCCAGCAGCGACTGGGGCAATGAGCAGTTCTTC.

With respect to this clonotype: One base away lies a much larger clone, so this may be a sequencing read error. This chain connects TRBV6-5 to TRBJ2-3, with D maybe TRBD1 (8 bases). The CDR3 runs 15 residues. Trimming stripped 6 bases from V and 4 bases from J, with 17 bases between. Looked up from germline, CDR1 is MNHEY and CDR2 is SVGAGI. The CDR3 bases are TGTGCCAGCAGCTACCGACAGGGGAGGGCAGATACGCAGTATTTT. Protein product: CASSYRQGRADTQYF.

This clonotype was picked up many times. The chain employs TRBV12-3 or TRBV12-4 and TRBJ1-1; D unclear. CDR3 size: 12 residues. Trimming stripped 3 bases from V and 4 bases from J, with 6 bases between. The CDR3 protein is CASSFGATEAFF. The CDR3 region has the DNA TGTGCCAGCAGTTTTGGAGCCACTGAAGCTTTCTTT.

The chain couples TRBV11-2 to TRBJ2-7; D unclear. The length of the CDR3 is 14 residues. Trimming removed 4 bases at V and 0 bases at J, with 10 bases between. Per germline, CDR1 SGHAT and CDR2 FQNNGV. CDR3 residues: CASSYTLSSYEQYV. In DNA form, the CDR3 reads TGTGCCAGCAGCTATACCCTGAGCTCCTACGAGCAGTACGTC.

This clonotype was seen a handful of times. CDR3 protein: CASSAAPGQAPSDRNTIYF. The CDR3 DNA reads TGTGCCAGCAGCGCCGCCCCGGGACAGGCCCCTTCCGACCGAAACACCATATATTTT. The chain uses TRBV7-6 and TRBJ1-3, with TRBD1 identical over 8 bases. The germline V gene has CDR1 SGHVS and CDR2 FNYEAQ. This CDR3 spans 19 amino acids. The trim removed 5 bases at V and 5 bases at J, leaving 20 bases unmatched.

This clonotype was counted ten times or more. The V and J genes are TRBV9 and TRBJ2-1, with 7 nucleotides matching TRBD2. CDR1 and CDR2 from the germline V gene are SGDLS and YYNGEE. The CDR3 loop spans 16 amino acids. V trimming: 1 base; J trimming: 0 bases; junction bases outside the gene matches: 4. The DNA of the CDR3 is TGTGCCAGCAGCGTATTAGCGGGCGGCTCCTACAATGAGCAGTTCTTC. It codes for CASSVLAGGSYNEQFF.

The chain combines TRBV12-3 or TRBV12-4 with TRBJ2-7; 10 nucleotides align to TRBD2. Losses at the gene ends were 5 bases for V and 3 bases for J; bases not matched to a gene: 10. The CDR3 runs 16 residues. CDR3 residues: CASSVKGLARNYEQYF. The CDR3 nucleotides read TGTGCCAGCAGTGTCAAGGGACTAGCGCGAAACTACGAGCAGTACTTC.